This T cell receptor beta chain was retrieved from a study of PD-1 blockade in classical Hodgkin lymphoma. Study-wide results and caveats: There was a significant rise in CD4+ TCR diversity by C4D1, with no such rise for CD8+. Newly diagnosed patients reportedly had lower baseline TCR diversity than healthy donors.

TCRdb's copy holds only in-frame clones and misses some; the assay was immunoSEQ multiplex PCR. The sample has over 10,000 clones; roughly 86% are singletons. The time point: cycle 4 day 1 (C4D1), after five to seven weeks of nivolumab. Brentuximab vedotin exposure varied, and every patient relapsed after autologous stem cell transplantation. CD4+ T cells were purified from thawed PBMCs by negative selection. As regards this clone: Its cognate antigen is unknown.

The ends were cut back, 0 bases at V and 4 bases at J, with 5 bases in the middle. Per germline, CDR1 SQVTM and CDR2 ANQGSEA. The CDR3 is made up of 12 amino acids. This clonotype originated in a human donor with classical Hodgkin lymphoma. Specimen: CD4+ T cells from blood, collected before the fourth cycle of nivolumab. V gene TRBV29-1 combines with J gene TRBJ2-3; D is unresolved. As DNA, the CDR3 is TGCAGCGTTGAAGATGCTGCAGATACGCAGTATTTT. It is translated as CSVEDAADTQYF.